The rows below give T cell receptor beta chains drawn from one sample of a study of T cells in Graves' hyperthyroidism and ophthalmopathy. TCRdb re-called the multiplex PCR reads through MiXCR, storing one row per CDR3 protein. Of over 250,000 distinct CDR3 sequences listed, around a quarter were seen once; the top ten hold around 28%. Sequenced sample: blood. These receptors came from a man aged 40-49 years with Graves' hyperthyroidism that later progressed to Graves' ophthalmopathy. Each CDR3 is given with its conserved first and last residue. D genes are given only for firm matches. Clone size, where shown, is once, few, many, or a class for clones that have expanded.

many	TRBJ2-5	TRBV5-1	TRBD2	CASSPGLAGGRQETQYF	TGCGCCAGCAGCCCGGGACTAGCGGGAGGGAGGCAAGAGACCCAGTACTTC
NA	TRBJ1-2	TRBV20-1	NA	CSARDPVNRALYGYTF	TGCAGTGCTAGAGATCCGGTGAACAGGGCCTTATATGGCTACACCTTC
many	TRBJ2-5	TRBV18	NA	CASSRGKETQYF	TGTGCCAGCTCACGGGGGAAAGAGACCCAGTACTTC
many	TRBJ1-1	TRBV29-1	NA	CSVVSSWGNTEAFF	TGCAGCGTTGTTTCGTCCTGGGGGAACACTGAAGCTTTCTTT
many	TRBJ1-5	TRBV30	NA	CAWSDRTEWRNQPQHF	TGTGCCTGGAGTGACCGGACAGAATGGAGGAATCAGCCCCAGCATTTT
NA	TRBJ2-2	TRBV6-1	NA	CASSRSGLKNTGELFF	TGTGCCAGCAGTCGGTCGGGTCTTAAGAACACCGGGGAGCTGTTTTTT
many	TRBJ2-5	TRBV7-2	TRBD2	CASSLWASGNQETQYF	TGTGCCAGCAGCTTATGGGCTAGCGGGAATCAAGAGACCCAGTACTTC
many	TRBJ1-1	TRBV2	NA	CASRAPYRERQAFF	TGTGCCAGCAGAGCACCTTACAGGGAGCGCCAAGCTTTCTTT
many	TRBJ2-2	TRBV12-3/TRBV12-4	TRBD2	CASSLAPGLRSNTGELFF	TGTGCCAGCAGCCTCGCCCCGGGACTACGATCGAACACCGGGGAGCTGTTTTTT
many	TRBJ1-3	TRBV7-9	NA	CASSFRELGNTIYF	TGTGCCAGCAGCTTCCGGGAATTAGGAAACACCATATATTTT
NA	TRBJ1-5	TRBV4-2	TRBD1	CASSQGDRDSNQPQHF	TGTGCCAGCAGCCAAGGGGACAGGGATAGCAATCAGCCCCAGCATTTT
NA	TRBJ2-2	TRBV3-1	TRBD2	CASSQNSGTNTGELFF	TGTGCCAGCAGCCAGAATAGCGGGACGAACACCGGGGAGCTGTTTTTT
many	TRBJ1-2	TRBV20-1	NA	CSANRGPGSGYGYTF	TGCAGTGCCAACCGAGGGCCGGGCTCAGGCTATGGCTACACCTTC
few	TRBJ2-7	TRBV20-1	NA	CSARDPGTTSYEQYF	TGCAGTGCTAGAGACCCCGGGACAACCTCCTACGAGCAGTACTTC
many	TRBJ2-2	TRBV27	NA	CASRRLRGTGELFF	TGTGCCAGCAGACGCCTCAGAGGCACCGGGGAGCTGTTTTTT
many	TRBJ1-2	TRBV6-5	NA	CASSYSSSRATLYGYTF	TGTGCCAGCAGTTACTCGTCATCACGGGCAACGCTCTATGGCTACACCTTC
NA	TRBJ2-7	TRBV4-1	NA	CASSHGTPYEQYF	TGCGCCAGCAGCCACGGGACACCCTACGAGCAGTACTTC
NA	TRBJ2-5	TRBV6-5	NA	CASSWGLGGDGQETQYF	TGTGCCAGCAGTTGGGGTTTGGGGGGAGATGGTCAAGAGACCCAGTACTTC
NA	TRBJ1-2	TRBV6-1	TRBD1	CASSETGAYGYTF	TGTGCCAGCAGTGAAACAGGGGCCTATGGCTACACCTTC
NA	TRBJ2-2	TRBV7-3	NA	CASRESLNTGELFF	TGTGCCAGCAGGGAGAGTCTGAACACCGGGGAGCTGTTTTTT
many	TRBJ2-2	TRBV9	NA	CASGESPGELFF	TGTGCCAGCGGGGAAAGTCCCGGGGAGCTGTTTTTT
NA	TRBJ2-7	TRBV15	TRBD1	CATSRVGTGDIYEQYF	TGTGCCACCAGCAGAGTCGGGACAGGGGATATCTACGAGCAGTACTTC
many	TRBJ2-2	TRBV5-1	TRBD2	CASSSGTSGSTGELVF	TGCGCCAGCAGCTCAGGGACTAGCGGGAGCACCGGGGAGCTGGTTTTT
many	TRBJ1-1	TRBV12-3/TRBV12-4	NA	CASRGTANTEAFF	TGTGCCAGCAGAGGGACCGCAAACACTGAAGCTTTCTTT
many	TRBJ1-5	TRBV28	NA	CASSQHRDQPQHF	TGTGCCAGCAGCCAACACAGGGATCAGCCCCAGCATTTT
many	TRBJ1-1	TRBV27	NA	CASSLIGLGAEAFF	TGTGCCAGCAGTTTAATAGGGCTCGGTGCTGAAGCTTTCTTT
few	TRBJ2-4	TRBV5-1	TRBD2	CASSPGLAATKNIQYF	TGCGCCAGCAGCCCGGGACTAGCGGCAACCAAAAACATTCAGTACTTC
many	TRBJ2-7	TRBV14	TRBD1	CASSQLTGALDQYF	TGTGCCAGCAGCCAATTGACAGGGGCGCTCGATCAGTACTTC
once	TRBJ1-1	TRBV30	TRBD1	CAWTRGPQIGKAFF	TGTGCCTGGACAAGGGGGCCCCAAATCGGAAAAGCTTTCTTT
many	TRBJ2-7	TRBV10-3	NA	CAIRPGGGGYEQYF	TGTGCCATCAGGCCCGGAGGGGGAGGGTACGAGCAGTACTTC
NA	TRBJ2-7	TRBV28	TRBD1	CASSTVPGTVYEQYF	TGTGCCAGCAGTACTGTCCCCGGGACAGTATACGAGCAGTACTTC
few	TRBJ2-5	TRBV28	NA	CASSLLSRETQYF	TGTGCCAGCAGTTTACTTAGCCGGGAGACCCAGTACTTC
many	TRBJ1-1	TRBV12-3/TRBV12-4	NA	CASSRRNTEAFF	TGTGCCAGCAGTCGAAGAAACACTGAAGCTTTCTTT
many	TRBJ2-5	TRBV14	TRBD2	CASSQEAWTVAGETQYF	TGTGCCAGCAGCCAAGAGGCCTGGACTGTAGCGGGCGAGACCCAGTACTTC
many	TRBJ1-1	TRBV14	NA	CASSQGTANTEAFF	TGTGCCAGCAGCCAAGGTACGGCGAACACTGAAGCTTTCTTT
many	TRBJ2-7	TRBV29-1	NA	CSVGIARYEQYF	TGCAGCGTTGGAATAGCGAGATACGAGCAGTACTTC
NA	TRBJ2-7	TRBV19	NA	CASSTTPRPGPYEQYF	TGTGCCAGTAGTACCACCCCACGACCGGGCCCCTACGAGCAGTACTTC